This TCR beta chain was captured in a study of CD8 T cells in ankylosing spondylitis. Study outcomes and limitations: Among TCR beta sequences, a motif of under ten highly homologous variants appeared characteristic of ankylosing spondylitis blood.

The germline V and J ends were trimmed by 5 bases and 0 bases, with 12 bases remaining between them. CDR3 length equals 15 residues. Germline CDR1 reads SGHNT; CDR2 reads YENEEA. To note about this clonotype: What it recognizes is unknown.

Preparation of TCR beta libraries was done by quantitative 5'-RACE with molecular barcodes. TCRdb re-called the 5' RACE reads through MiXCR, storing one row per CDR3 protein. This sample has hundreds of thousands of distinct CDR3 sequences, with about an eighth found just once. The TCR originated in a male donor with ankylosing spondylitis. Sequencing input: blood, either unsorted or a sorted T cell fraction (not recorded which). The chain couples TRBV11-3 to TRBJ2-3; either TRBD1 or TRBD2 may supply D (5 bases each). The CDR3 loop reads CASSRGGTSTDTQYF. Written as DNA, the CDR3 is TGTGCCAGCAGCCGGGGCGGCACTAGCACAGATACGCAGTATTTT.